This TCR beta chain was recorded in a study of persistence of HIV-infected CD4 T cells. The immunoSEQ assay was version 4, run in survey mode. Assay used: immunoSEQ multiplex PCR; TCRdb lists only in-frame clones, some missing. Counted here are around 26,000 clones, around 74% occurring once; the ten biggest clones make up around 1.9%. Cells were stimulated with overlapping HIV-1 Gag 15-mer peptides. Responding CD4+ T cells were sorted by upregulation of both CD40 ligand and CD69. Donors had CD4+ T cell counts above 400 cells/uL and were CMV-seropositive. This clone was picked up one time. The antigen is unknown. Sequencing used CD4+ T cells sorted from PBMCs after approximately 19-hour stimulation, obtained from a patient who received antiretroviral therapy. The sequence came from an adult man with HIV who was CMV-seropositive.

The CDR3 sequence: CASSRGGGGYNEQFF. In DNA form, the CDR3 reads TGTGCCAGCAGCAGAGGGGGGGGCGGGTACAATGAGCAGTTCTTC. The V call is TRBV3-1 (or the pseudogene TRBV3-2), the J call TRBJ2-1; D may be TRBD2 (7 bases). This CDR3 comprises 15 residues. Trimming pared 5 bases from V and 4 bases from J, leaving 15 bases between. Germline CDR1 reads LGHDT; CDR2 reads YNNKEL (reference sequence).